These 25 T cell receptor beta chains came from one sample sequenced in a study of chemoradiotherapy in HPV16-positive cancers. Data came from immunoSEQ multiplex PCR; TCRdb stores just in-frame clones and leaves some out. Of about 29,000 clones listed, roughly nine tenths are singletons. The material sequenced was blood, taken from a patient who underwent chemoradiotherapy. These TCRs come from a human donor with HPV-associated anogenital cancer.

This chain uses TRBV18 with TRBJ2-5, with D maybe TRBD2 (5 bases). Trimming removed 8 bases at V and 0 bases at J, with 10 bases between. The germline V gene encodes CDR1 KGHSH and CDR2 LQKENI. The CDR3 covers 13 residues. The CDR3 loop is CASATGNQETQYF. The CDR3 bases are TGTGCCAGCGCGACCGGGAACCAAGAGACCCAGTACTTC.

The chain is built from TRBV28 and TRBJ1-1; D is possibly TRBD1 (6 bases). CDR1 is MDHEN, CDR2 SYDVKM, per germline. The CDR3 runs 14 residues. V lost 2 bases to trimming and J lost 3 bases, with 10 bases between them. The CDR3 region is CASSLQQGYTEAFF. The CDR3 coding sequence is TGTGCCAGCAGTTTACAACAGGGATACACTGAAGCTTTCTTT.

This clone was observed a few times. The chain joins TRBV15 to TRBJ2-3; 9 bases line up with TRBD1. The junction had 8 bases not matched to a gene; V was cut back by 2 bases and J by 5 bases. The CDR3 loop spans 16 amino acids. The germline gives CDR1 LNHNV, CDR2 YYDKDF (reference sequence). In nucleotides, the CDR3 is TGTGCCACCAGCAGACCTGGACAGGGGTTAGGAGATACGCAGTATTTT. It translates to CATSRPGQGLGDTQYF. The complete variable domain, with remaining parts taken from reference TRBV15 and TRBJ2-3, reads DAMVIQNPRYQVTQFGKPVTLSCSQTLNHNVMYWYQQKSSQAPKLLFHYYDKDFNNEADTPDNFQSRRPNTSFCFLDIRSPGLGDTAMYLCATSRPGQGLGDTQYFGPGTRLTVL.

V is TRBV4-2 and J is TRBJ2-3; 11 bases agree with TRBD2. Germline V lookup: CDR1 LGHNA, CDR2 YNFKEQ. The trim removed 1 base at V and 2 bases at J, leaving 11 bases unmatched. The CDR3 is made up of 19 amino acids. The CDR3 region has the DNA TGTGCCAGCAGCCAAGCGGTCATAGCGGGAGGGCCGATCACAGATACGCAGTATTTT. Translating it yields CASSQAVIAGGPITDTQYF.

The rearrangement joins TRBV5-4 to TRBJ2-3, with 9 bases that match TRBD2. The CDR3 spans 16 residues. The germline V gene encodes CDR1 SGHNT and CDR2 YYREEE (reference sequence). V gave up 4 bases and J gave up 6 bases; unmatched junction bases: 12. This chain's CDR3 is CASSTVAGALRDTQYF. Here the CDR3 DNA reads TGTGCCAGCAGCACTGTAGCGGGAGCCCTCCGGGATACGCAGTATTTT.

The V gene is TRBV19, the J gene TRBJ2-2, with TRBD2 matching 7 bases. The CDR3 sequence is 16 residues long. Germline assignment: CDR1 LNHDA and CDR2 SQIVND (reference sequence). V was pared by 5 bases and J by 6 bases, with 12 bases of the junction left unmatched. CDR3 amino acids: CASSVSGTKAAGELFF. The CDR3 nucleotides are TGTGCCAGTAGTGTCTCCGGGACTAAGGCGGCCGGGGAGCTGTTTTTT.

The V call is TRBV7-9, the J call TRBJ2-5, with TRBD1 matching over 11 bases. The CDR3 runs 16 residues. Trimming cost V 5 bases and J 5 bases; bases outside gene matches: 10. Germline CDR1 reads SEHNR; CDR2 reads FQNEAQ (reference sequence). The CDR3 sequence is CASSPSFRTGGETQYF. The CDR3 DNA follows: TGTGCCAGCAGCCCCTCCTTCAGGACAGGGGGCGAGACCCAGTACTTC.

CDR3 DNA: TGTGCCAGTAGGAAAGGACTAGCGGGGAAGGAAGAGACCCAGTACTTC. Protein: CASRKGLAGKEETQYF. The chain uses TRBV19 and TRBJ2-5; 12 nucleotides match TRBD2. Germline CDR1 and CDR2: LNHDA and SQIVND (reference sequence). The trim removed 6 bases at V and 3 bases at J, leaving 8 bases unmatched. The CDR3 contains 16 residues. The whole variable domain, remainder taken from reference TRBV19 and TRBJ2-5, is DGGITQSPKYLFRKEGQNVTLSCEQNLNHDAMYWYRQDPGQGLRLIYYSQIVNDFQKGDIAEGYSVSREKKESFPLTVTSAQKNPTAFYLCASRKGLAGKEETQYFGPGTRLLVL.

V and J are TRBV7-9 and TRBJ2-2; 8 nucleotides line up with TRBD2. This CDR3 contains 16 residues. V was clipped by 4 bases and J by 1 base; unmatched bases: 5. In germline, CDR1 is SEHNR, CDR2 FQNEAQ (reference sequence). The CDR3 region is CASSSTLAVNTGELFF. The CDR3 DNA reads as TGTGCCAGCAGCTCGACACTAGCGGTGAACACCGGGGAGCTGTTTTTT.

The chain combines TRBV7-9 with TRBJ1-4; no firm D call. V was clipped by 1 base and J by 4 bases, with 4 bases between them. The CDR3 is 13 residues long. Per the germline V gene, CDR1 is SEHNR and CDR2 is FQNEAQ (reference sequence). The CDR3 nucleotides are TGTGCCAGCAGCTTAGAGGTTAATGAAAAACTGTTTTTT. This translates into CASSLEVNEKLFF.

Notes on this clone: An end of the junction does not agree with germline; a read error may underlie this. The CDR3 reads CASGRTAGDTF. In nucleotides, the CDR3 is TGTGCCAGCGGTAGGACGGCTGGCGACACCTTC. The chain links TRBV11-2 to TRBJ1-2; D unresolved. This CDR3 region has 11 residues. CDR1 and CDR2 (germline): SGHAT, FQNNGV. The full variable domain, its missing parts supplied by reference TRBV11-2 and TRBJ1-2, is EAGVAQSPRYKIIEKRQSVAFWCNPISGHATLYWYQQILGQGPKLLIQFQNNGVVDDSQLPKDRFSAERLKGVDSTLKIQPAKLEDSAVYLCASGRTAGDTFGSGTRLTVV.

The rearrangement joins TRBV9 to TRBJ2-3, with a weak D call TRBD2 (6 bases). The germline CDR1 and CDR2 sequences are SGDLS and YYNGEE. Trimming pared 5 bases from V and 4 bases from J, leaving 14 bases between. This CDR3 region has 14 residues. The CDR3 DNA follows: TGTGCCAGCAGTGCTTGGGGGGACGCAGATACGCAGTATTTT. This sequence encodes CASSAWGDADTQYF.

The chain employs TRBV9 and TRBJ2-7; TRBD2 agrees at 10 bases. The CDR3 covers 16 residues. CDR1 SGDLS and CDR2 YYNGEE come from the germline V gene. Trimming removed 4 bases from V and 4 bases from J; junction bases left unmatched: 11. Here the CDR3 reads CASSKLPGLAKYEQYF. CDR3 sequence (DNA): TGTGCCAGCAGCAAGTTGCCGGGACTAGCGAAGTACGAGCAGTACTTC.

V usage is TRBV5-1 and J usage is TRBJ2-7; no clear D gene. This CDR3 has 13 residues. The germline V and J ends were trimmed by 4 bases and 2 bases, with 10 bases remaining between them. Germline CDR1 is SGHRS and CDR2 is YFSETQ. In DNA, the CDR3 is TGCGCCAGCAGCCCGGCTGAGCCCTACGAGCAGTACTTC. Protein sequence: CASSPAEPYEQYF. The entire variable domain, with the rest obtained from reference TRBV5-1 and TRBJ2-7, is as follows: KAGVTQTPRYLIKTRGQQVTLSCSPISGHRSVSWYQQTPGQGLQFLFEYFSETQRNKGNFPGRFSGRQFSNSRSEMNVSTLELGDSALYLCASSPAEPYEQYFGPGTRLTVT.

The V gene is TRBV5-1, the J gene TRBJ1-1, with 9 bases lining up with TRBD1. The germline gives CDR1 SGHRS, CDR2 YFSETQ. Trimming at V came to 4 bases and at J to 4 bases, leaving 5 bases not matched to a gene. The CDR3 consists of 14 residues. DNA of the CDR3: TGCGCCAGCAGCCCAGGGACAGGGACCACTGAAGCTTTCTTT. Translated: CASSPGTGTTEAFF.

The gene calls are TRBV6-5 and TRBJ2-3; D ambiguous. CDR1 is MNHEY and CDR2 is SVGAGI in the germline V gene. V lost 2 bases, J lost 2 bases, and 5 bases lay in between. The CDR3 has 13 amino acids. The CDR3 DNA sequence: TGTGCCAGCAGTTACAGGTCCACAGATACGCAGTATTTT. Translation: CASSYRSTDTQYF.

J is TRBJ2-2 and V is TRBV2; D unclear. The ends were cut back, 7 bases at V and 6 bases at J, with 9 bases in the middle. Looked up from germline, CDR1 is SNHLY and CDR2 is FYNNEI. The CDR3 extends over 12 amino acids. CDR3 nucleotide sequence: TGTGCCAGCACGTTGAGCGCCGGGGAGCTGTTTTTT. Its translation: CASTLSAGELFF.

This chain links TRBV11-2 with TRBJ2-5; 8 bases match TRBD2. The CDR3 length is 16 residues. Trimming took 4 bases from V and 5 from J; bases not matched to a gene: 12. Germline values: CDR1 SGHAT, CDR2 FQNNGV. This CDR3 reads CASSSRGAGGWETQYF. For the CDR3, the DNA is TGTGCCAGCAGCTCCAGAGGGGCGGGGGGATGGGAGACCCAGTACTTC.

This rearrangement joins TRBV2 to TRBJ1-1, with D possibly being TRBD1 (6 bases). This CDR3 is 14 amino acids long. The ends were cut back, 7 bases at V and 0 bases at J, with 12 bases in the middle. CDR1 is SNHLY and CDR2 is FYNNEI in the germline V gene. CDR3 loop: CASTSDSLNTEAFF. The CDR3 DNA follows: TGTGCCAGCACTTCGGACAGCCTGAACACTGAAGCTTTCTTT.

V is TRBV7-9 and J is TRBJ2-3, with D perhaps TRBD1 (6 bases). CDR1 is SEHNR and CDR2 is FQNEAQ in the germline V gene (reference sequence). The V end was cut by 1 base, the J end by 3 bases, with 8 bases between. The CDR3 totals 14 residues. The CDR3 loop is CASSLDRGTDTQYF. The CDR3 region has the DNA TGTGCCAGCAGCTTAGATAGGGGGACAGATACGCAGTATTTT.

This clone was seen only a few times. The chain couples TRBV7-6 to TRBJ1-1; the D is unclear. The CDR3 totals 12 residues. V gave up 0 bases and J gave up 6 bases, with 5 bases separating them. CDR1 SGHVS and CDR2 FNYEAQ come from the germline V gene. DNA for the CDR3: TGTGCCAGCAGCTTAGCAAATTCTGAAGCTTTCTTT. Its protein product is CASSLANSEAFF.

CDR3 in DNA: TGTGCCAGTTCGCTCGGTTCGAGAAGCAATCAGCCCCAGCATTTT. Its translation: CASSLGSRSNQPQHF. V is TRBV2 and J is TRBJ1-5; D gene uncertain. The CDR3 has 15 amino acids. Germline lookup yields CDR1 SNHLY and CDR2 FYNNEI. V lost 9 bases and J lost 1, with 16 bases in between.

The CDR3 nucleotides read TGTGCCAGCAGCCGCGATGAGTACACGCAGTATTTT. Amino acid sequence: CASSRDEYTQYF. The chain joins TRBV7-2 to TRBJ2-3; D is unresolved. V lost 5 bases and J 9 bases, leaving 12 bases between the germline ends. Germline V gene data show CDR1 as SGHTA and CDR2 as FQGNSA. CDR3 length: 12 amino acids.

This chain links TRBV18 with TRBJ2-3, with D possibly matching TRBD2 (6 bases). CDR1 is KGHSH and CDR2 is LQKENI in the germline V gene. The CDR3 has 16 amino acids. Trimming removed 2 bases at V and 4 bases at J, with 16 bases between. This CDR3 is CASSPTGRRGSDTQYF. The CDR3 DNA follows: TGTGCCAGCTCACCAACCGGGAGAAGAGGTTCAGATACGCAGTATTTT.

The rearrangement links TRBV7-2 to TRBJ1-2; possibly TRBD1 for D (6 bases). Germline V CDR1 and CDR2: SGHTA, FQGNSA. The V end was cut by 4 bases, the J end by 4 bases, with 13 bases between. The CDR3 is 14 residues long. The CDR3 protein is CASSSSQGLYGYTF. In DNA form, the CDR3 reads TGTGCCAGCAGCTCTTCGCAGGGGCTCTATGGCTACACCTTC. The full variable domain, with the rest looked up from reference TRBV7-2 and TRBJ1-2, is GAGVSQSPSNKVTEKGKDVELRCDPISGHTALYWYRQSLGQGLEFLIYFQGNSAPDKSGLPSDRFSAERTGGSVSTLTIQRTQQEDSAVYLCASSSSQGLYGYTFGSGTRLTVV.